Presented here are 26 T cell receptor beta chains from one specimen sequenced in a study of cytomegalovirus exposure and HLA in healthy donors. 13 Jbeta primers and 60 Vbeta primers were used for the PCR. The protocol was immunoSEQ multiplex PCR, while the TCRdb copy is restricted to in-frame clones and leaves out a portion. The sample carries about 170,000 clones, approximately 81% recorded once. The sequenced material came from PBMCs. These TCRs come from a woman aged 18 to 35 in good health and CMV-seronegative.

The chain couples TRBV7-9 to TRBJ2-3; 10 nucleotides align to TRBD2. V trimming: 4 bases; J trimming: 1 base; junction bases outside the gene matches: 2. There are 15 residues in the CDR3. CDR1 and CDR2 (germline): SEHNR, FQNEAQ (reference sequence). The CDR3 DNA reads TGTGCCAGCAGCTCCGGGACTAGCGGCACAGATACGCAGTATTTT. It yields the protein CASSSGTSGTDTQYF.

V and J are TRBV27 and TRBJ2-5; unclear D gene. This CDR3 comprises 12 residues. From germline, CDR1 is MNHEY and CDR2 SMNVEV (reference sequence). V lost 6 bases, J lost 5 bases, and 10 bases lay in between. CDR3 sequence: CASRPEVETQYF. The CDR3 DNA follows: TGTGCCAGCAGGCCAGAGGTCGAGACCCAGTACTTC.

This clone was counted only a few times. This chain uses TRBV28 with TRBJ2-7; the match to TRBD2 covers 7 bases. The V segment lost 4 bases and the J segment 6 bases; nucleotides outside the gene matches: 3. Per germline, CDR1 MDHEN and CDR2 SYDVKM. The CDR3 loop spans 12 amino acids. For the CDR3, the DNA is TGTGCCAGCAGTTCCACTAGCGCCGAGCAGTACTTC. This codes for CASSSTSAEQYF. The variable domain in full, completed from reference TRBV28 and TRBJ2-7, reads DVKVTQSSRYLVKRTGEKVFLECVQDMDHENMFWYRQDPGLGLRLIYFSYDVKMKEKGDIPEGYSVSREKKERFSLILESASTNQTSMYLCASSSTSAEQYFGPGTRLTVT.

The chain employs TRBV28 and TRBJ1-3, with a tentative D call TRBD1 (5 bases). Germline V gene lookup returns CDR1 MDHEN and CDR2 SYDVKM. The CDR3 loop spans 14 amino acids. The ends were cut back, 3 bases at V and 3 bases at J, with 9 bases in the middle. CDR3 in amino acids: CASSLGGFGNTIYF. The CDR3 DNA reads as TGTGCCAGCAGTTTGGGGGGGTTTGGAAACACCATATATTTT. The full variable domain, rest sourced from reference TRBV28 and TRBJ1-3, is DVKVTQSSRYLVKRTGEKVFLECVQDMDHENMFWYRQDPGLGLRLIYFSYDVKMKEKGDIPEGYSVSREKKERFSLILESASTNQTSMYLCASSLGGFGNTIYFGEGSWLTVV.

The rearrangement joins TRBV5-1 to TRBJ2-3; D remains ambiguous. V dropped 2 bases and J dropped 4 bases, with 8 bases sitting between them. The length of the CDR3 is 13 residues. Germline V CDR1 and CDR2: SGHRS, YFSETQ. In DNA, the CDR3 is TGCGCCAGCAGCTTCGCGGATTCAGATACGCAGTATTTT. Translation: CASSFADSDTQYF.

The chain combines TRBV7-9 with TRBJ1-1; D is unresolved. CDR3 length equals 13 residues. The V end lost 3 bases, the J end lost 6 bases, and 11 bases lay between the germline ends. Looked up from germline, CDR1 is SEHNR and CDR2 is FQNEAQ (reference sequence). CDR3 residues: CASSFVSSPEAFF. CDR3 bases: TGTGCCAGCAGCTTTGTTAGCAGCCCTGAAGCTTTCTTT.

This clone came up a few times. The chain combines TRBV14 with TRBJ2-1, with a tentative D call TRBD2 (6 bases). There are 14 residues in the CDR3. Trimming stripped 4 bases from V and 9 bases from J, with 16 bases between. Germline V gene lookup returns CDR1 SGHDN and CDR2 FVKESK. CDR3 DNA sequence: TGTGCCAGCAGCCCCCGACTAGTTTATGGTGAGCAGTTCTTC. Translating gives CASSPRLVYGEQFF.

V is TRBV4-2 and J is TRBJ2-2; the match to TRBD2 covers 9 bases. The CDR3 is 18 residues long. V lost 3 bases to trimming and J lost 0 bases; unmatched junction nucleotides: 8. CDR1 is LGHNA, CDR2 YNFKEQ, per germline. Here the CDR3 reads CASSHYRQREANTGELFF. The DNA of the CDR3 is TGTGCCAGCAGCCACTACCGACAGCGGGAGGCGAACACCGGGGAGCTGTTTTTT.

This sequence joins TRBV27 and TRBJ2-1; D is perhaps TRBD2 (5 bases). The ends were cut back, 2 bases at V and 0 bases at J, with 11 bases in the middle. Germline CDR1 MNHEY, CDR2 SMNVEV (reference sequence). This CDR3 has 16 residues. The CDR3: CASSLEADRSYNEQFF. The DNA of the CDR3 is TGTGCCAGCAGTTTAGAAGCGGACCGCTCCTACAATGAGCAGTTCTTC.

This clone was detected only a few times. The V call is TRBV7-2, the J call TRBJ1-1; possibly TRBD1 for D (5 bases). The CDR3 runs to 13 residues. Trimming stripped 2 bases from V and 1 base from J, with 5 bases between. Germline V gene data show CDR1 as SGHTA and CDR2 as FQGNSA. The CDR3 is CASSLQGNTEAFF. The CDR3 DNA sequence: TGTGCCAGCAGCTTACAGGGGAACACTGAAGCTTTCTTT.

This clone has a single count. The rearrangement uses TRBV11-2 and TRBJ1-3; D uncertain. The CDR3 sequence is 14 residues long. CDR1 SGHAT and CDR2 FQNNGV come from the germline V gene. Trimming took off 6 bases at V and 0 bases at J, with 9 bases between the two ends. The CDR3, as DNA: TGTGCCAGCAGACGTGAGGGCTCTGGAAACACCATATATTTT. It yields the protein CASRREGSGNTIYF.

V usage is TRBV4-1 and J usage is TRBJ2-7; D remains unclear. Trimming pared 1 base from V and 1 base from J, leaving 8 bases between. The CDR3 spans 14 residues. The V gene's germline CDR1 is MGHRA and CDR2 YSYEKL. The CDR3 nucleotides are TGCGCCAGCAGCCAAGTGCAGGATTCCTACGAGCAGTACTTC. Encoded protein: CASSQVQDSYEQYF.

The rearrangement uses TRBV7-9 and TRBJ1-2; D perhaps matches TRBD1 (5 bases). The CDR3 has 13 residues. Germline loops: CDR1 SEHNR, CDR2 FQNEAQ (reference sequence). V gave up 8 bases and J gave up 4 bases, with 14 bases separating them. CDR3 sequence (DNA): TGTGCCAGCGACAGCTTTGGGATCTATGGCTACACCTTC. Translating gives CASDSFGIYGYTF.

This sequence joins TRBV29-1 and TRBJ1-3; D remains unclear. This CDR3 has 11 amino acids. The germline V gene encodes CDR1 SQVTM and CDR2 ANQGSEA. The V end was cut by 7 bases, the J end by 4 bases, with 8 bases between. The chain's CDR3 is CSAGGGNTIYF. The DNA for the CDR3 is TGCAGCGCCGGAGGGGGAAACACCATATATTTT.

The V call is TRBV7-6, the J call TRBJ2-1, with 12 bases fitting TRBD2. Per the germline V gene, CDR1 is SGHVS and CDR2 is FNYEAQ. Trimming at V came to 6 bases and at J to 0 bases, leaving 9 bases not matched to a gene. The CDR3 contains 18 residues. CDR3 amino acids: CASSGPGLAGSSYNEQFF. The CDR3 DNA reads as TGTGCCAGCAGTGGGCCGGGACTAGCGGGTAGCTCCTACAATGAGCAGTTCTTC.

The V gene is TRBV5-6, the J gene TRBJ2-6; TRBD1 might be the D (5 bases). The CDR3 covers 15 residues. CDR1 and CDR2 (germline): SGHDT, YYEEEE. V lost 0 bases, J lost 6 bases, and 10 bases lay in between. In DNA, the CDR3 is TGTGCCAGCAGCTTGGGCAGGGTCGTGGCCAACGTCCTGACTTTC. Translated: CASSLGRVVANVLTF.

The V and J genes are TRBV2 and TRBJ1-4, with D possibly matching TRBD1 (5 bases). The CDR3 runs to 13 residues. The V end was cut by 6 bases, the J end by 3 bases, with 8 bases between. Germline assignment: CDR1 SNHLY and CDR2 FYNNEI. CDR3 sequence: CASRSGANEKLFF. The CDR3 DNA sequence: TGTGCCAGCAGATCGGGGGCTAATGAAAAACTGTTTTTT.

The V gene is TRBV11-2, the J gene TRBJ2-7, with D uncertain. Trimming cost V 1 base and J 2 bases, with 6 bases left between them. CDR3 length: 13 residues. Germline values: CDR1 SGHAT, CDR2 FQNNGV. The CDR3 reads CASSLGQTYEQYF. CDR3 coding DNA: TGTGCCAGCAGCTTAGGGCAGACCTACGAGCAGTACTTC.

This chain links TRBV4-1 with TRBJ1-5; no clear D. The CDR3 runs 15 residues. Trimming took off 6 bases at V and 6 bases at J, with 18 bases between the two ends. Germline values: CDR1 MGHRA, CDR2 YSYEKL. CDR3 sequence: CASSRLPERSQPQHF. The CDR3 DNA follows: TGCGCCAGCAGTCGTCTCCCCGAACGGAGTCAGCCCCAGCATTTT.

This clone was seen a handful of times. The chain uses TRBV2 and TRBJ2-3, with a possible D match to TRBD2 (5 bases). The V end lost 0 bases, the J end lost 1 base, and 20 bases lay between the germline ends. The CDR3 contains 19 residues. Germline V gene sequence: CDR1 SNHLY, CDR2 FYNNEI. CDR3 region: CASSEAYPIRRVGTDTQYF. DNA of the CDR3: TGTGCCAGCAGTGAAGCGTACCCCATAAGGCGGGTAGGCACAGATACGCAGTATTTT.

The genes are TRBV5-1 and TRBJ1-2, with TRBD1 identical over 9 bases. This CDR3 spans 15 amino acids. Per the germline V gene, CDR1 is SGHRS and CDR2 is YFSETQ. V dropped 3 bases and J dropped 4; count of bases not matched to a gene: 7. The CDR3 nucleotides read TGCGCCAGCAGCTGGGGGGACAGGGATGTCTATGGCTACACCTTC. Translated, it gives CASSWGDRDVYGYTF.

The chain couples TRBV7-9 to TRBJ2-1; D remains ambiguous. Trimming removed 7 bases from V and 6 bases from J, with 13 bases in between. Germline V gene lookup returns CDR1 SEHNR and CDR2 FQNEAQ (reference sequence). The CDR3 covers 13 residues. CDR3 nucleotides: TGTGCCAGCACCAAACAGTACATCAATGAGCAGTTCTTC. Protein sequence: CASTKQYINEQFF.

The CDR3 bases are TGTGCCAGCAGCAACGACATTCGGAACACTGAAGCTTTCTTT. Its translation is CASSNDIRNTEAFF. The V call is TRBV14, the J call TRBJ1-1; D not resolved. This CDR3 has 14 residues. Germline-derived CDR1 and CDR2 are SGHDN and FVKESK. V lost 5 bases to trimming and J lost 1 base, with 11 bases between them.

In its sample, this clone was seen once. The chain employs TRBV18 and TRBJ1-1, with D perhaps TRBD1 (6 bases). Germline V gene lookup returns CDR1 KGHSH and CDR2 LQKENI. Trimming shortened V by 3 bases and J by 2 bases, and 19 bases separated the two germline ends. CDR3 length: 17 residues. The CDR3 DNA reads as TGTGCCAGCTCACCCAATGCCCGGGGCGGGGGCAACACTGAAGCTTTCTTT. Translating it yields CASSPNARGGGNTEAFF.

The V gene is TRBV7-8, the J gene TRBJ2-5, with D possibly TRBD1 on 5 matching bases. Trimming took off 4 bases at V and 2 bases at J, with 14 bases between the two ends. CDR1 SGHVS and CDR2 FQNEAQ come from the germline V gene. This CDR3 region has 15 residues. The CDR3 protein is CASSSMTERQETQYF. Written as DNA, the CDR3 is TGTGCCAGCAGCTCTATGACAGAAAGACAAGAGACCCAGTACTTC.

This chain joins TRBV14 and TRBJ2-1; D unclear. The V end lost 1 base, the J end lost 1 base, and 5 bases lay between the germline ends. This CDR3 is 14 amino acids long. From germline, CDR1 is SGHDN and CDR2 FVKESK. This CDR3 reads CASSQAGSYNEQFF. DNA for the CDR3: TGTGCCAGCAGCCAAGCCGGTTCCTACAATGAGCAGTTCTTC.